The entry below gives a single T cell receptor beta chain sequence along with its context. Its antigen remains unknown. The data are from a study of blood T cells in healthy people across ages. Study-wide results and limits: Long-lived donors had more naive CD4+ cells and higher diversity than aged donors. Diversity estimates from one million T cells were considered underestimates. Naive and antigen-experienced cells were not separated, limiting conclusive comparison.

A second 7 to 11 cycle PCR used barcoded and J-beta primers. TCRdb redid the calling of the 5' RACE reads with MiXCR, one entry per CDR3 protein. The sample includes about 930,000 distinct CDR3 sequences, almost 30% of them seen just once. The CDR3 spans 14 residues. V was clipped by 7 bases and J by 1 base, with 13 bases between them. The germline gives CDR1 MDHEN, CDR2 SYDVKM. A further study also used this sample, focusing on T cells of mothers and their children. This second report adds: Healthy Caucasian mothers, a few in number, and their six children were the donors.

Sequencing input: blood. The gene calls are TRBV28 and TRBJ1-1; no clear D gene. The origin of this receptor is a middle-aged woman in good health. CDR3 in DNA: TGTGCCAGCACCTCCATAGGTGGGAACACTGAAGCTTTCTTT. Its protein is CASTSIGGNTEAFF.